The rows below give T cell receptor beta chains drawn from one sample of a study of metastatic and nonmetastatic thyroid tumors. TCRdb reprocessed the PCR reads using MiXCR. The sample has 85,000 to 95,000 clones, 14% to 15% seen once. Sequenced sample: blood. The receptors shown here come from a female donor with papillary thyroid cancer or a benign thyroid nodule (not recorded which). Some clones in this sample may be carry-over from other donors' samples. Each CDR3 is given with its conserved first and last residue. D genes are given only for firm matches. Clone size is given for some rows only: seen once, a few or many times, or a class if the clone is expanded.

J: TRBJ2-7
size: many
D: NA
V: TRBV7-9
DNA: TGTGCCAGCAGCTGGGGTACTCCGGGGACCTACGAGCAGTACTTC
CDR3: CASSWGTPGTYEQYF

J: TRBJ2-1
size: many
D: NA
V: TRBV7-3
DNA: TGTGCCAGCAGGGACGGGACCTTCAATGAGCAGTTCTTC
CDR3: CASRDGTFNEQFF

J: TRBJ2-1
size: many
D: TRBD1
V: TRBV19
DNA: TGTGCCAGTAGCCGAACAGGGGGCAATGAGCAGTTCTTC
CDR3: CASSRTGGNEQFF

J: TRBJ1-2
size: many
D: NA
V: TRBV7-2
DNA: TGTGCCAGCAGGGTACAGTCCTCAAGCTATGGCTACACCTTC
CDR3: CASRVQSSSYGYTF

J: TRBJ1-1
size: NA
D: NA
V: TRBV28
DNA: TGTGCCAGCAGATCGGCGGGCACTGAAGCTTTCTTT
CDR3: CASRSAGTEAFF

J: TRBJ1-5
size: many
D: NA
V: TRBV20-1
DNA: TGCAGTGCTAGGTCCTGGCCCCGGACTCTTGAAAATCAGCCCCAGCATTTT
CDR3: CSARSWPRTLENQPQHF

J: TRBJ1-3
size: NA
D: NA
V: TRBV6-2/TRBV6-3
DNA: TGTGCCAGCAGTTACTCGGACGCCGCACCCTCTGGAAACACCATATATTTT
CDR3: CASSYSDAAPSGNTIYF

J: TRBJ1-2
size: NA
D: NA
V: TRBV30
DNA: TGTGCCTGGACTCCTGCTGTCGGTCCGGGGAACTATGGCTACACCTTC
CDR3: CAWTPAVGPGNYGYTF

J: TRBJ1-6
size: many
D: NA
V: TRBV6-1
DNA: TGTGCCAGCAGTTTCACCGTCTACTCACCCCTCCACTTT
CDR3: CASSFTVYSPLHF

J: TRBJ2-7
size: many
D: TRBD1
V: TRBV20-1
DNA: TGCAGTGCTACCCGGGACAGGGGTGGCCACGAGCAGTACTTC
CDR3: CSATRDRGGHEQYF

J: TRBJ2-7
size: many
D: TRBD1
V: TRBV6-2/TRBV6-3
DNA: TGTGCCAGCAGTTACTCATCAGGGGGCTACGAGCAGTACTTC
CDR3: CASSYSSGGYEQYF

J: TRBJ1-6
size: many
D: NA
V: TRBV4-2
DNA: TGTGCCAGCAGCCTGGGGTTAACCTATAATTCACCCCTCCACTTT
CDR3: CASSLGLTYNSPLHF

J: TRBJ1-1
size: few
D: NA
V: TRBV6-6
DNA: TGTGCCAGCAGTTATACTGCGGTTGGTACTGAAGCTTTCTTT
CDR3: CASSYTAVGTEAFF